This TCR beta chain was sequenced in a study of beta chain features in type 1 diabetes. Concerning this clone: Its matching antigen is unknown.

The V gene's germline CDR1 is MNHEY and CDR2 SVGAGI. Trimming removed 6 bases from V and 4 bases from J; junction bases left unmatched: 5. This CDR3 has 14 amino acids. Overall study findings and caveats: The study found that naive, central memory and Treg TCRB repertoires appeared more similar in patients than in healthy donors. Shortening of TCRB CDR3s, moderate but significant, appeared in all four CD4+ subsets of Type 1 diabetes patients.

Reverse transcribing all isolated RNA meant expressed TCRB transcripts were sequenced. The protocol was immunoSEQ multiplex PCR, while the TCRdb copy is restricted to in-frame clones and leaves out a portion. The repertoire holds under 350,000 clones, with approximately 14% as singletons. Sequencing was carried out using naive CD4+ T cells from blood. This clonotype was sampled from a young man with type 1 diabetes. The rearrangement joins TRBV6-5 to TRBJ2-7, with TRBD1 matching over 11 bases. CDR3 DNA: TGTGCCAGCAGATCAGGACAGGGGGCTTACGAGCAGTACTTC. Its protein is CASRSGQGAYEQYF.